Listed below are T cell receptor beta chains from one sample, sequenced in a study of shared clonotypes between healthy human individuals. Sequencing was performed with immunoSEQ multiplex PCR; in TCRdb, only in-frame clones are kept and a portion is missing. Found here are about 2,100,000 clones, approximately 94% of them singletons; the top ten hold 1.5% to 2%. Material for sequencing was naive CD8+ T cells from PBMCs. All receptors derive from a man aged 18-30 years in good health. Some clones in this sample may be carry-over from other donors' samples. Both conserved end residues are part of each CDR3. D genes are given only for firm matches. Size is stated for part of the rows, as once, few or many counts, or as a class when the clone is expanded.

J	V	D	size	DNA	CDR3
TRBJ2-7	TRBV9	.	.	TGTGCCAGCAGCGCTGGGGCGGGCTACTCCTACGAGCAGTACTTC	CASSAGAGYSYEQYF
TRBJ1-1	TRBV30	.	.	TGTGCCTGGAGTTGGGGGGACGCTGAAGCTTTCTTT	CAWSWGDAEAFF
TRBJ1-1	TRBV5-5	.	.	TGTGCCAGCAGCTTTTGGGGCACCCTGAACACTGAAGCTTTCTTT	CASSFWGTLNTEAFF
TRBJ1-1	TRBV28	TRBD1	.	TGTGCCAGCACCCCCGGGACAGTGAACACTGAAGCTTTCTTT	CASTPGTVNTEAFF
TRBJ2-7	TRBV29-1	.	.	TGCAGCGCCTTTACAGGGAGGTACGAGCAGTACTTC	CSAFTGRYEQYF
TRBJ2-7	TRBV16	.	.	TGTGCCAGCAGCCAATCGAGCTACGAGCAGTACTTC	CASSQSSYEQYF
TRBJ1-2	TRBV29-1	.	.	TGCAGCGTGAACCGGGACAACGGGAGCTATGGCTACACCTTC	CSVNRDNGSYGYTF
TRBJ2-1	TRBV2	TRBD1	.	TGTGCCAGCAGTGAATCCGGGACAGTTTACAATGAGCAGTTCTTC	CASSESGTVYNEQFF
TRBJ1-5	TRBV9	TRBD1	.	TGTGCCAGCAGCCCTACAGGGGGCCGAGATCAGCCCCAGCATTTT	CASSPTGGRDQPQHF
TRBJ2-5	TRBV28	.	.	TGTGCCAGCAGGAGGGGGGGGGAGACCCAGTACTTC	CASRRGGETQYF
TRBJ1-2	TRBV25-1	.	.	TGTGCCAGCAGTGAAGGGGACGGGACGGCGGACATCTATGGCTACACCTTC	CASSEGDGTADIYGYTF
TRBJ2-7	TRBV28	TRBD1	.	TGTGCCAGTGCCAGACAGGGAAGGTCCTACGAGCAGTACTTC	CASARQGRSYEQYF
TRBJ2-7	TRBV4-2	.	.	TGTGCCAGCAGCCAAGATGAGGTCCGGGACGGCTACGAGCAGTACTTC	CASSQDEVRDGYEQYF
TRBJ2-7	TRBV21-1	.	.	TGTGCCACCGAGGCGACGCTAGCGGGGCCCTACGAGCAGTACTTC	CATEATLAGPYEQYF
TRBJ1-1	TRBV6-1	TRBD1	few	TGTGCCAGCAGTGAAGGGACAGGGAACACTGAAGCTTTCTTT	CASSEGTGNTEAFF
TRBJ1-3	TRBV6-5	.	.	TGTGCCAGCAGTTACTCGGCAGACTCTGGAAACACCATATATTTT	CASSYSADSGNTIYF
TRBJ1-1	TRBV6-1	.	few	TGTGCCAGCAGTGAATTTCACACTGAAGCTTTCTTT	CASSEFHTEAFF
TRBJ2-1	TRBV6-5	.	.	TGTGCCAGCAGTTACTCACTGAGCTCCTACAATGAGCAGTTCTTC	CASSYSLSSYNEQFF
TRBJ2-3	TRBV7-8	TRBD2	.	TGTGCCAGCACCAGGACTAGGGGCACAGATACGCAGTATTTT	CASTRTRGTDTQYF
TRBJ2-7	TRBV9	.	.	TGTGCCAGCAGCCCCGAAGTAGGGAGGTCCTACGAGCAGTACTTC	CASSPEVGRSYEQYF
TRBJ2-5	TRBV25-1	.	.	TGTGCCAGCAGTATCCGGGTAGCGGAGACCCAGTACTTC	CASSIRVAETQYF
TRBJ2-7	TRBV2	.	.	TGTGCCAGCAGTAAAGGGACGGAAGCTCTGGAGCAGTACTTC	CASSKGTEALEQYF
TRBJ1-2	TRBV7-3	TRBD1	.	TGTGCCAGCAGCTTGGGAGGAGGGGGCAGCTATGGCTACACCTTC	CASSLGGGGSYGYTF
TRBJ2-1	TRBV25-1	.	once	TGTGCCAGCAGTGAGACAGGCTCCTACAATGAGCAGTTCTTC	CASSETGSYNEQFF
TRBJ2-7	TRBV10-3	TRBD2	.	TGTGCCATCAGTGACCTAGGGGCTAGCGGGAGGTTGGGAGAGCAGTACTTC	CAISDLGASGRLGEQYF
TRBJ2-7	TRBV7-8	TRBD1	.	TGTGCCAGCAGCTCCCCCGGGACAGCCTCCTACGAGCAGTACTTC	CASSSPGTASYEQYF
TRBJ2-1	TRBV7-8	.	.	TGTGCCAGCAGCTTTCCTATCATTATGAGCTCCTACAATGAGCAGTTCTTC	CASSFPIIMSSYNEQFF
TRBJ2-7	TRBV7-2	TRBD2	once	TGTGCCAGCAGCTTAATCGGGTGGTCTAGCGGGATATCTTACGAGCAGTACTTC	CASSLIGWSSGISYEQYF
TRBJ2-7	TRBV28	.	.	TGTGCCAGCAGTTTATGGACCCCAGGGGACCTTCCCTACGAGCAGTACTTC	CASSLWTPGDLPYEQYF
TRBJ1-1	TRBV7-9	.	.	TGTGCCAGCAGACAGAGGGGAGACACTGAAGCTTTCTTT	CASRQRGDTEAFF
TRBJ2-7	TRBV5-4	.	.	TGTGCCAGCAGCCGGGCCTCCTCGGGAGAGCAGTACTTC	CASSRASSGEQYF
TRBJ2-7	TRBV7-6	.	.	TGTGCCAGCAGCCCCAGGGCCCCGGATCGCTACGAGCAGTACTTC	CASSPRAPDRYEQYF